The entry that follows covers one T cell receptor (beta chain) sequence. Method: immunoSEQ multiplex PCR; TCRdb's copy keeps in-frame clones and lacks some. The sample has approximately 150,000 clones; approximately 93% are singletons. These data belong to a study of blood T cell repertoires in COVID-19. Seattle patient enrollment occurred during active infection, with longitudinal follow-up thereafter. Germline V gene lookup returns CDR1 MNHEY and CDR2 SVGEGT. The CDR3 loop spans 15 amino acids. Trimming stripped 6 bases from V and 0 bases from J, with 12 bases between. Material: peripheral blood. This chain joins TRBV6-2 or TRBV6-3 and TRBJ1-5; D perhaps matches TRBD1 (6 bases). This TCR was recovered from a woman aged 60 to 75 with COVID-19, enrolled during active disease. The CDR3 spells CASSEQGYSNQPQHF. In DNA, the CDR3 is TGTGCCAGCAGCGAACAGGGATATAGCAATCAGCCCCAGCATTTT.